Below are 7 T cell receptor beta chains sequenced from a single sample in a study of Tregs in tolerant kidney transplant recipients. Related graft donors supplied nonmyeloablative bone marrow transplants, and mixed chimerism was transient. The table came from immunoSEQ multiplex PCR; TCRdb's copy has only in-frame clones and leaves some out. The sample table sets out roughly 6,700 clones. Sequencing was performed on CD4+ T cells from blood (PBMCs), taken 6 months after the transplant. These receptors all stem from a human patient who received a combined kidney and bone marrow transplant. Some T cells may trace back to the graft donor.

CDR3 residues: CASSPQGLAGGNEQYF. CDR3 DNA, as far as it was read: TGTGCCAGCAGCCCGCAGGGACTAGCGGGAGGCAACGAG. This rearrangement joins TRBV7-3 to TRBJ2-7; 15 bases agree with TRBD2. The missing CDR3 end, 3 residues past where the read stops, is filled in from the germline J gene. The CDR3 spans 16 residues. The germline CDR1 and CDR2 sequences are SGHTA and FQGTGA. V lost 5 bases and J lost 5; bases outside the gene matches: 7.

As to this clone: The read terminates 3 residues before the CDR3 end, so the remaining end is supplied by the germline J gene. The chain recombines TRBV19 with TRBJ2-7; the D gene is possibly TRBD2 (6 bases). Germline values: CDR1 LNHDA, CDR2 SQIVND (reference sequence). The CDR3 has 15 residues. Trimming cost V 2 bases and J 2 bases, with 13 bases left between them. The CDR3 reads CASSIRSGEAYEQYF. The CDR3 DNA, read in part, is TGTGCCAGTAGTATAAGATCGGGGGAGGCCTACGAG.

Details on this clone: The read is 3 residues too short to cover the CDR3 end, so that end is filled in from the germline J gene. The gene calls are TRBV4-2 and TRBJ2-3; 13 bases match TRBD2. CDR1 and CDR2 (germline): LGHNA, YNFKEQ. The length of the CDR3 is 16 residues. The V segment lost 1 base and the J segment 3 bases; nucleotides outside the gene matches: 1. CDR3 DNA (partial): TGTGCCAGCAGCCAAGGACTAGCGGGAGGAACAGATACG. Its protein product is CASSQGLAGGTDT. Given in full, the CDR3 is CASSQGLAGGTDTQYF.

Comment on this clone: The DNA ends 3 residues before the CDR3 does, and the rest of the CDR3 is filled in from the germline J gene. The J gene is TRBJ1-5, the V gene TRBV11-2, with TRBD1 matching over 7 bases. V was clipped by 2 bases and J by 4 bases; unmatched bases: 5. Germline CDR1 SGHAT, CDR2 FQNNGV. This CDR3 has 15 amino acids. CDR3 in amino acids: CASSLNSGGNQPQHF. CDR3 DNA, as far as it was read: TGTGCCAGCAGCTTAAACTCAGGGGGGAATCAGCCC.

In terms of frequency, this clone is medium-sized (0.01 to 0.1%). The CDR3 sequence: CASSLAGGGNTIYF. Partial CDR3 DNA: TGCGCCAGCAGCTTGGCGGGTGGTGGAAACACC. This chain links TRBV5-1 with TRBJ1-3; D uncertain. The read gets to within 3 residues of the CDR3 end, and the germline J gene fills in the rest. The length of the CDR3 is 14 residues. V was clipped by 0 bases and J by 3 bases, with 7 bases between them. Germline values: CDR1 SGHRS, CDR2 YFSETQ. Full variable domain (rest looked up from reference TRBV5-1 and TRBJ1-3): KAGVTQTPRYLIKTRGQQVTLSCSPISGHRSVSWYQQTPGQGLQFLFEYFSETQRNKGNFPGRFSGRQFSNSRSEMNVSTLELGDSALYLCASSLAGGGNTIYFGEGSWLTVV.

Of note for this clone: The read is 3 residues too short to cover the CDR3 end, so that end is filled in from the germline J gene. V usage is TRBV6-1 and J usage is TRBJ2-7, with 9 positions matching TRBD2. CDR1 MNHNS and CDR2 SASEGT come from the germline V gene. With 2 bases clipped from V and 3 bases from J, the junction kept 5 bases outside the gene matches. This CDR3 region has 15 residues. CDR3: CASSEFPSGNYEQYF. Incomplete CDR3 DNA: TGTGCCAGCAGTGAATTCCCTAGCGGGAACTACGAG.

As regards this clone: From the germline J gene comes the end of the CDR3, since the read stops 3 residues before it. This chain links TRBV7-7 with TRBJ2-1, with D perhaps TRBD2 (5 bases). The germline V gene has CDR1 SSHAT and CDR2 FNYEAQ (reference sequence). The CDR3 spans 16 residues. Trimming left V 5 bases short and J 1 base short, with 15 bases between. The sequenced CDR3 bases are TGTGCCAGCAGCCGGACTGCGTTAGAGTCCTACAATGAG. Translating it yields CASSRTALESYNE. The entire CDR3 reads CASSRTALESYNEQFF.